This T cell receptor (beta chain) was sequenced in a study of shared clonotypes between healthy human individuals. Every contributor of samples was a Caucasian grown-up residing in Nashville, Tennessee. Germline lookup yields CDR1 SGHDT and CDR2 YYEEEE. The CDR3 spans 15 residues. Deletions cut 2 bases from V and 3 bases from J, with 14 bases between. Here immunoSEQ multiplex PCR was the method, and the copy in TCRdb shows in-frame clones only, minus some. The repertoire includes 1.5 million to 1.9 million clones, 95% to 99% of them detected once, and roughly 0.45% sits in the top ten. Specimen: naive CD4+ T cells sorted from blood. This sample's subset: CD45RA+ positively selected. This TCR derives from a young man in good health. The chain joins TRBV5-6 to TRBJ1-1; D gene ambiguous. DNA of the CDR3: TGTGCCAGCAGCTTCCAATCCCCGTCCTACACTGAAGCTTTCTTT. Protein product: CASSFQSPSYTEAFF. Based on the CDR3 plus reference TRBV5-6 and TRBJ1-1, the full variable domain is DAGVTQSPTHLIKTRGQQVTLRCSPKSGHDTVSWYQQALGQGPQFIFQYYEEEERQRGNFPDRFSGHQFPNYSSELNVNALLLGDSALYLCASSFQSPSYTEAFFGQGTRLTVV.